The clone carrying this TCR beta chain has at least ten counts. The V end lost 3 bases, the J end lost 3 bases, and 8 bases lay between the germline ends. Germline assignment: CDR1 KGHDR and CDR2 SFDVKD. The CDR3 is 14 residues long. TCRdb used MiXCR to reprocess the 5' RACE reads, holding one entry per CDR3 protein. This sample has 250,000 to 350,000 distinct CDR3 sequences, with approximately 8.5% found just once. This sample is part of a study of identical twins. The same sample was also studied in work on yellow fever vaccine responses in identical twins.

J is TRBJ1-5 and V is TRBV24-1; D is uncertain. This TCR was sampled from a woman aged 18-35 years in good health. Sequenced sample: memory (CD45RO+) T cells sorted from blood. The CDR3 spells CATSDGQINQPQHF. The CDR3 nucleotides are TGTGCCACCAGTGATGGGCAGATCAATCAGCCCCAGCATTTT.